This TCR beta chain was recovered during a study of blood T cell repertoires in COVID-19. This clone was detected once. The method was immunoSEQ multiplex PCR; TCRdb's version includes in-frame clones alone and lacks a portion of them. The table has about 68,000 clones, approximately 88% seen once; the top ten hold around 8%. Sequences were obtained from peripheral blood. This sequence originates from a man aged 45-60 years with active COVID-19.

As DNA, the CDR3 is TGCGCCAGCAGCCAAGTTCCCCGGGACACCAATCAGCCCCAGCATTTT. It encodes CASSQVPRDTNQPQHF. The chain carries TRBV4-1 and TRBJ1-5; possible D gene TRBD1, 6 bases. Trimming shortened V by 1 base and J by 3 bases, and 13 bases separated the two germline ends. Per the germline V gene, CDR1 is MGHRA and CDR2 is YSYEKL. The CDR3 spans 16 residues.